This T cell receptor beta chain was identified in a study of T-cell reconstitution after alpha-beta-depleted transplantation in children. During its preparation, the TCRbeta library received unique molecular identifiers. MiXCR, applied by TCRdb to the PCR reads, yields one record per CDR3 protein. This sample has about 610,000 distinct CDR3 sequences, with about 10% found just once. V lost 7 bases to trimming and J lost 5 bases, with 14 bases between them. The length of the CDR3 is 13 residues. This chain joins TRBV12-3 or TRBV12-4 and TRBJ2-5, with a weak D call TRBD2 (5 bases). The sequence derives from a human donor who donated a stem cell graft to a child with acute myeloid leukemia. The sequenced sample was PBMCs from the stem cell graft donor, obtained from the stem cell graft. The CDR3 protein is CASTRTARETQYF. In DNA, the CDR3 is TGTGCCAGCACCCGGACTGCCCGGGAGACCCAGTACTTC.